The 24 T cell receptor beta chains below come from one sample, sequenced in a study of T-cell reconstitution after alpha-beta-depleted transplantation in children (dated by TCRdb to the mid-2010s). The library was made by PCR. The sequencer listed for this sample is Illumina HiSeq 2500. TCR libraries were prepared with molecular barcoding, using unique molecular identifiers to normalize TCRbeta repertoire quantification. The public reads were run again by TCRdb, first through fastp at Q25 and then through MiXCR, and only productive beta chains were kept. Records with the same CDR3 protein are collapsed into one entry carrying the most frequent genes and DNA. Here the sample has some 200,000 distinct CDR3 sequences; approximately 9.9% occur a single time. The ten largest clonotypes hold approximately 4.7% of the sample. This material consisted of PBMCs from the stem cell graft donor, taken from the stem cell graft. These receptors all come from a human donor who donated a stem cell graft to a child with SCID.

This clonotype was counted ten times or more. The chain recombines TRBV15 with TRBJ1-2, with a possible D match to TRBD1 (5 bases). Per germline, CDR1 LNHNV and CDR2 YYDKDF (reference sequence). This CDR3 is built from 15 residues. With 0 bases removed from V and 6 bases from J, the gap between germline ends came to 14 bases. Here the CDR3 reads CATSRDSEGTDGYTF. The CDR3 nucleotides are TGTGCCACCAGCAGAGACTCTGAGGGGACGGATGGCTACACCTTC.

This clonotype was detected many times. This chain uses TRBV20-1 with TRBJ2-2, with a tentative D call TRBD2 (5 bases). The ends were cut back, 3 bases at V and 6 bases at J, with 8 bases in the middle. CDR1 DFQATT and CDR2 SNEGSKA come from the germline V gene (reference sequence). The CDR3 is 12 amino acids. CDR3 amino acids: CSASGRAGELFF. In DNA, the CDR3 is TGCAGTGCTAGTGGGCGGGCCGGGGAGCTGTTTTTT.

This chain joins TRBV5-5 and TRBJ2-7, with 10 bases identical to TRBD1. Looked up from germline, CDR1 is SGHKS and CDR2 is YYEKEE (reference sequence). The length of the CDR3 is 15 residues. The trim removed 1 base at V and 6 bases at J, leaving 7 bases unmatched. The CDR3 sequence: CASSLRDRGSSEQYF. CDR3 DNA: TGTGCCAGCAGCTTGCGGGACAGGGGTTCTTCCGAGCAGTACTTC.

At least ten counts were recorded for this clonotype. The gene calls are TRBV5-5 and TRBJ1-1; a weak D match, TRBD1 (6 bases). CDR1 and CDR2 (germline): SGHKS, YYEKEE (reference sequence). The CDR3 is 15 residues long. V was cut by 4 bases and J by 2 bases, with 15 bases left in between. The CDR3 DNA follows: TGTGCCAGCAGCCCCCGGCCGGGGGGCAACACTGAAGCTTTCTTT. Translation gives CASSPRPGGNTEAFF.

Note on this clonotype: A much larger clone differs from this one at a single base, so this may be a read error. The CDR3 here is CASSDGTNYAYTF. In DNA, the CDR3 is TGTGCCAGCAGCGACGGCACTAACTATGCCTACACCTTC. This chain links TRBV7-8 with TRBJ1-2, with D hard to call. Germline lookup yields CDR1 SGHVS and CDR2 FQNEAQ. This CDR3 is built from 13 residues.

The sample holds many counts of this clonotype. The CDR3 reads CASSRTGNPGTAHSDTQYF. Written as DNA, the CDR3 is TGTGCCAGCAGCCGAACGGGGAATCCGGGGACTGCACATTCGGATACGCAGTATTTT. This chain uses TRBV11-2 with TRBJ2-3; D is perhaps TRBD2 (6 bases). The germline gives CDR1 SGHAT, CDR2 FQNNGV. Trimming removed 5 bases from V and 6 bases from J, with 30 bases in between. The CDR3 is made up of 19 amino acids.

This clonotype was detected many times. The chain joins TRBV12-3 or TRBV12-4 to TRBJ2-1; 7 nucleotides agree with TRBD2. The V segment lost 3 bases and the J segment 13 bases; nucleotides outside the gene matches: 3. The length of the CDR3 is 11 residues. The CDR3, as DNA: TGTGCCAGCAGTTTCCCGGGGGGTCAGTTCTTC. Amino acid sequence: CASSFPGGQFF.

This clonotype was recorded at least ten times. The V and J genes are TRBV5-1 and TRBJ1-4; TRBD1 is a possible D gene (6 bases). CDR1 SGHRS and CDR2 YFSETQ come from the germline V gene. The ends were cut back, 0 bases at V and 5 bases at J, with 14 bases in the middle. This CDR3 contains 16 residues. The CDR3, as DNA: TGCGCCAGCAGCTTGGGCTCGACAGGCCGAAATGAAAAACTGTTTTTT. Protein product: CASSLGSTGRNEKLFF. The full variable domain, rest sourced from reference TRBV5-1 and TRBJ1-4, is KAGVTQTPRYLIKTRGQQVTLSCSPISGHRSVSWYQQTPGQGLQFLFEYFSETQRNKGNFPGRFSGRQFSNSRSEMNVSTLELGDSALYLCASSLGSTGRNEKLFFGSGTQLSVL.

In this sample, this clonotype turned up many times. The chain couples TRBV7-2 to TRBJ1-6; perhaps TRBD1 as D (5 bases). Trimming took off 5 bases at V and 2 bases at J, with 10 bases between the two ends. CDR1 is SGHTA, CDR2 FQGNSA, per germline. The CDR3 is made up of 15 amino acids. This chain's CDR3 is CASSSRDAYNSPLHF. CDR3 bases: TGTGCCAGCAGCAGCAGGGATGCCTATAATTCACCCCTCCACTTT.

This clonotype was counted many times. The genes are TRBV20-1 and TRBJ2-5; possibly TRBD2 for D (5 bases). The germline V and J ends were trimmed by 3 bases and 5 bases, with 10 bases remaining between them. In germline, CDR1 is DFQATT, CDR2 SNEGSKA (reference sequence). This CDR3 is built from 12 residues. CDR3 bases: TGCAGTGCTAGTCCGGGGTTGGAGACCCAGTACTTC. As protein: CSASPGLETQYF.

In this sample, this clonotype turned up many times. The chain employs TRBV15 and TRBJ1-5, with D perhaps matching TRBD1 (5 bases). CDR1 is LNHNV, CDR2 YYDKDF, per germline (reference sequence). CDR3 size: 14 residues. The germline V and J ends were trimmed by 0 bases and 9 bases, with 12 bases remaining between them. The CDR3 sequence: CATSRDPGVTPQHF. The CDR3 DNA reads TGTGCCACCAGCAGAGATCCGGGGGTGACGCCCCAGCATTTT.

The gene calls are TRBV5-6 and TRBJ1-2; D is undetermined. V was pared by 2 bases and J by 8 bases, with 7 bases between. The CDR3 consists of 11 residues. The germline CDR1 and CDR2 sequences are SGHDT and YYEEEE. The CDR3 sequence is CASSLSTGYTF. DNA for the CDR3: TGTGCCAGCAGCTTATCGACGGGCTACACCTTC. Variable domain in full (rest from reference TRBV5-6 and TRBJ1-2): DAGVTQSPTHLIKTRGQQVTLRCSPKSGHDTVSWYQQALGQGPQFIFQYYEEEERQRGNFPDRFSGHQFPNYSSELNVNALLLGDSALYLCASSLSTGYTFGSGTRLTVV.

This clonotype was counted at least ten times. J is TRBJ1-1 and V is TRBV6-5; D may be TRBD1 (6 bases). V shed 4 bases and J shed 5 bases, with 17 bases lying between them. Germline lookup yields CDR1 MNHEY and CDR2 SVGAGI. The CDR3 consists of 15 residues. CDR3 residues: CASSSRTGPPTEAFF. The CDR3 region has the DNA TGTGCCAGCAGTTCCCGAACAGGGCCCCCTACTGAAGCTTTCTTT.

This clonotype was counted ten times or more. The rearrangement links TRBV29-1 to TRBJ1-5; 9 nucleotides agree with TRBD1. Germline-derived CDR1 and CDR2 are SQVTM and ANQGSEA. The CDR3 is made up of 13 amino acids. V lost 6 bases and J lost 3; bases outside the gene matches: 3. The CDR3 loop is CSVRTGDNQPQHF. CDR3 nucleotides: TGCAGCGTGAGGACAGGGGACAATCAGCCCCAGCATTTT.

The genes are TRBV29-1 and TRBJ2-7; D is possibly TRBD1 (6 bases). V was trimmed by 6 bases and J by 8 bases, leaving 17 bases between them. The CDR3 contains 12 residues. Looked up from germline, CDR1 is SQVTM and CDR2 is ANQGSEA. The CDR3 coding sequence is TGCAGCGTGGGATGGGACACGCTCAAGCAGTACTTC. Amino acid sequence: CSVGWDTLKQYF.

This clonotype appeared many times. CDR3 residues: CASSLQGRTNTEAFF. The CDR3 nucleotides are TGTGCCAGCTCACTGCAAGGGAGGACGAACACTGAAGCTTTCTTT. The chain joins TRBV18 to TRBJ1-1; D remains ambiguous. This CDR3 has 15 residues. V was trimmed by 4 bases and J by 1 base, leaving 13 bases between them. Germline V lookup: CDR1 KGHSH, CDR2 LQKENI.

This clonotype was seen at least ten times. The genes are TRBV20-1 and TRBJ1-2; unclear D gene. V gave up 1 base and J gave up 2 bases, with 5 bases separating them. Germline V lookup: CDR1 DFQATT, CDR2 SNEGSKA (reference sequence). The CDR3 has 12 residues. The CDR3 is CSARVGNYGYTF. The CDR3 DNA sequence: TGCAGTGCTAGAGTAGGGAACTATGGCTACACCTTC.

This clonotype was seen many times. V is TRBV5-1 and J is TRBJ2-7, with unresolved D. The germline CDR1 and CDR2 sequences are SGHRS and YFSETQ. The CDR3 runs 14 residues. The V end was cut by 2 bases, the J end by 7 bases, with 16 bases between. The CDR3 region is CASSFPSVLGEQYF. The DNA of the CDR3 is TGCGCCAGCAGCTTCCCATCAGTACTTGGGGAGCAGTACTTC.

This clonotype was counted many times. The rearrangement joins TRBV20-1 to TRBJ2-3; 9 bases match TRBD2. V lost 1 base, J lost 6 bases, and 5 bases stayed unmatched. This CDR3 has 14 amino acids. Germline CDR1 and CDR2: DFQATT and SNEGSKA (reference sequence). In nucleotides, the CDR3 is TGCAGTGCTAGAGGATCTAGCGGGGTCGATACGCAGTATTTT. Translating gives CSARGSSGVDTQYF.

This clonotype has a count of ten or more. V gene TRBV19 combines with J gene TRBJ1-1; D is unresolved. Between the trimmed V and J ends, which lost 10 bases and 5 bases, there was a span of 11 bases. Germline V gene data show CDR1 as LNHDA and CDR2 as SQIVND (reference sequence). The CDR3 length is 11 residues. This CDR3 is CATSLGTEAFF. The CDR3 coding sequence is TGTGCCACGTCGCTGGGAACTGAAGCTTTCTTT. The whole variable domain, filled in from reference TRBV19 and TRBJ1-1, reads DGGITQSPKYLFRKEGQNVTLSCEQNLNHDAMYWYRQDPGQGLRLIYYSQIVNDFQKGDIAEGYSVSREKKESFPLTVTSAQKNPTAFYLCATSLGTEAFFGQGTRLTVV.

In nucleotides, the CDR3 is TGTGCCAGCAGCTACGGACGTCACAATGAGCAGTTCTTC. It translates to CASSYGRHNEQFF. The chain joins TRBV7-2 to TRBJ2-1; no firm D call. CDR1 is SGHTA and CDR2 is FQGNSA in the germline V gene. V lost 4 bases to trimming and J lost 5 bases, with 9 bases between them. This CDR3 spans 13 amino acids.

This clonotype was counted at least ten times. The J gene is TRBJ2-6, the V gene TRBV7-9; no clear D gene. The CDR3 has 13 amino acids. CDR1 SEHNR and CDR2 FQNEAQ come from the germline V gene (reference sequence). Trimming took 3 bases from V and 4 from J, leaving 4 bases between them. The CDR3 region is CASSFLGANVLTF. The CDR3 DNA reads TGTGCCAGCAGCTTCCTGGGGGCCAACGTCCTGACTTTC.

This clonotype was found many times. V is TRBV27 and J is TRBJ1-6, with unresolved D. CDR1 is MNHEY, CDR2 SMNVEV, per germline (reference sequence). Trimming stripped 2 bases from V and 7 bases from J, with 3 bases between. The CDR3 sequence is 12 residues long. For the CDR3, the DNA is TGTGCCAGCAGTTTAACAAATTCACCCCTCCACTTT. Translating gives CASSLTNSPLHF.

The chain couples TRBV28 to TRBJ2-1, with D hard to call. The germline CDR1 and CDR2 sequences are MDHEN and SYDVKM. Trimming cost V 6 bases and J 2 bases, with 14 bases left between them. CDR3 length: 15 amino acids. This CDR3 reads CASSPLPSTYNEQFF. The CDR3 bases are TGTGCCAGCAGCCCGCTCCCTAGTACCTACAATGAGCAGTTCTTC.